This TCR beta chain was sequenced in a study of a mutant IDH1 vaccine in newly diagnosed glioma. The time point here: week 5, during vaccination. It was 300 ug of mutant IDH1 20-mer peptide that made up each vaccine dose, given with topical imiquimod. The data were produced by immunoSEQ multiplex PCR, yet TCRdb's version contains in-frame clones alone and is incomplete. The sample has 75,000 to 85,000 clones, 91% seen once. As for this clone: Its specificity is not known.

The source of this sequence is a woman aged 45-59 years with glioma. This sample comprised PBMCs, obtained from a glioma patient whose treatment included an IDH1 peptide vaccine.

The CDR3 nucleotides are TGTGCCAGCAGTCCACGACAGGCGAACACTGAAGCTTTCTTT. It codes for CASSPRQANTEAFF. The chain employs TRBV27 and TRBJ1-1, with D possibly TRBD1 on 6 matching bases. This CDR3 has 14 amino acids. Trimming took off 5 bases at V and 1 base at J, with 11 bases between the two ends. Per germline, CDR1 MNHEY and CDR2 SMNVEV (reference sequence).